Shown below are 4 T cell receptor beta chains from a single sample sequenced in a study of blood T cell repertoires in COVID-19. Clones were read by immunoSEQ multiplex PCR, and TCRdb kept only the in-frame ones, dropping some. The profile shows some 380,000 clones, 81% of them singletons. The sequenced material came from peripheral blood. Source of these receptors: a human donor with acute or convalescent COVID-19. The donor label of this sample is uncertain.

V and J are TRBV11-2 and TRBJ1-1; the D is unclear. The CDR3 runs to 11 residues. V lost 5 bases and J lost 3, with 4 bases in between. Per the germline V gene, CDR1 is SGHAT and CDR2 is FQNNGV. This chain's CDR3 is CASSPHTEAFF. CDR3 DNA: TGTGCCAGCAGCCCTCACACTGAAGCTTTCTTT.

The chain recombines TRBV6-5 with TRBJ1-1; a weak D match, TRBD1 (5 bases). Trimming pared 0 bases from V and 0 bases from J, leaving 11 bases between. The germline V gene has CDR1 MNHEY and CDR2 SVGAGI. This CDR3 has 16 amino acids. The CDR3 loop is CASSYSARQLNTEAFF. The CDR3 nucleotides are TGTGCCAGCAGTTACTCGGCTCGACAGTTGAACACTGAAGCTTTCTTT.

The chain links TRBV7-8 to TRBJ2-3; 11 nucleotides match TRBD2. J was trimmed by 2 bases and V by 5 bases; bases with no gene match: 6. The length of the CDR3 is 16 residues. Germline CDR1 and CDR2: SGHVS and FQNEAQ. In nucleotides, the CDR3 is TGTGCCAGCAGCCTTAGACTAGCGGGAAACACAGATACGCAGTATTTT. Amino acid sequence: CASSLRLAGNTDTQYF.

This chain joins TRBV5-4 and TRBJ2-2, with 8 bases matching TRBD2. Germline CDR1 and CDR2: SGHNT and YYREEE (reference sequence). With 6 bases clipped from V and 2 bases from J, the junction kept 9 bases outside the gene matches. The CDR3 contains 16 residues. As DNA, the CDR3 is TGTGCCAGCAACCGGGGGGGGCTCCTAAACACCGGGGAGCTGTTTTTT. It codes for CASNRGGLLNTGELFF.